These T cell receptor beta chains were read from a single sample in a study of blood T cell repertoires in COVID-19. TCRdb's table, derived via immunoSEQ multiplex PCR, lists solely in-frame clones and lacks some. Here the sample spans tens of thousands of clones, about 88% being singletons. Sequencing used peripheral blood. Receptor source: a man aged 50-59 years with acute or convalescent COVID-19. CDR3s include the opening cysteine and the closing phenylalanine or tryptophan. The D gene is left open where the match is weak. Rows give clone size only sometimes, using once, few, many, or a class for an expanded clone.

TRBJ1-1 - - TRBV7-9 CASSLVGRNTEAFF TGTGCCAGCAGCTTAGTCGGTCGGAACACTGAAGCTTTCTTT
TRBJ2-5 - - TRBV11-2 CASSSDVRETQYF TGTGCCAGCAGCTCTGACGTGAGGGAGACCCAGTACTTC
TRBJ2-1 - TRBD2 TRBV7-3 CASSSLGGADEQFF TGTGCCAGCAGCTCACTCGGGGGGGCTGATGAGCAGTTCTTC
TRBJ2-3 - TRBD1 TRBV27 CASSLLGQGGPDTQYF TGTGCCAGCAGTTTACTGGGACAGGGCGGGCCAGATACGCAGTATTTT
TRBJ2-1 - TRBD1 TRBV11-2 CASSSRRDSEQFF TGTGCCAGCAGCTCTCGCCGGGACAGCGAGCAGTTCTTC
TRBJ2-1 - TRBD2 TRBV5-1 CASSFGSGSYNEQFF TGCGCCAGCAGCTTTGGTAGCGGGAGTTACAATGAGCAGTTCTTC
TRBJ1-6 - - TRBV6-5 CASSSGTWNNSPLHF TGTGCCAGCAGCTCCGGGACATGGAATAATTCACCCCTCCACTTT
TRBJ1-5 - - TRBV10-1 CASSESNPRAVPQHF TGCGCCAGCAGTGAGTCGAACCCCAGGGCCGTGCCCCAGCATTTT
TRBJ1-2 - TRBD1 TRBV6-1 CASSEDRGPGGYTF TGTGCCAGCAGTGAAGACAGGGGGCCCGGTGGCTACACCTTC
TRBJ1-1 few - TRBV15 CATSKGGGGAFF TGTGCCACCAGCAAAGGGGGAGGGGGAGCTTTCTTT
TRBJ2-3 - - TRBV4-1 CASSHSTDTQYF TGCGCCAGCAGCCACAGTACAGATACGCAGTATTTT
TRBJ1-2 few TRBD1 TRBV7-8 CASSLQGAYGYTF TGTGCCAGCAGCTTACAGGGGGCCTATGGCTACACCTTC
TRBJ1-2 - - TRBV5-4 CASSRLANYGYTF TGTGCCAGCAGCCGTTTAGCTAACTATGGCTACACCTTC
TRBJ2-5 - TRBD2 TRBV5-1 CASSSGLAGVRQETQYF TGCGCCAGCAGCTCGGGACTAGCGGGGGTTCGACAAGAGACCCAGTACTTC
TRBJ1-1 - - TRBV28 CASSPPQGSEAFF TGTGCCAGCAGTCCCCCGCAGGGCTCCGAAGCTTTCTTT
TRBJ1-2 - - TRBV7-8 CASSLGTYGYTF TGTGCCAGCAGCTTAGGCACTTATGGCTACACCTTC
TRBJ1-6 once - TRBV27 CASSQANSPLHF TGTGCCAGCAGTCAGGCAAATTCACCCCTCCACTTT
TRBJ2-5 once TRBD1 TRBV15 CATSRGQGEETQYF TGTGCCACCAGCAGGGGACAGGGGGAAGAGACCCAGTACTTC
TRBJ1-2 - - TRBV5-5 CASSFHRGIGEDTF TGTGCCAGCAGCTTCCACCGGGGGATCGGAGAGGACACCTTC
TRBJ1-1 - TRBD1 TRBV5-6 CASSLGGQGFYTEAFF TGTGCCAGCAGCTTGGGTGGACAGGGGTTTTACACTGAAGCTTTCTTT
TRBJ1-4 once - TRBV6-5 CASSPQIANEKLFF TGTGCCAGCAGCCCACAGATTGCTAATGAAAAACTGTTTTTT
TRBJ2-3 - TRBD2 TRBV10-3 CAIRWTSETDTQYF TGTGCCATCAGATGGACTAGCGAGACAGATACGCAGTATTTT
TRBJ2-6 once - TRBV28 CASSLSSSHPALSSGANVLTF TGTGCCAGCAGTTTATCGTCTTCTCACCCTGCTCTCAGCTCTGGGGCCAACGTCCTGACTTTC
TRBJ1-2 few - TRBV5-5 CASSWWTSYGYTF TGTGCCAGCAGCTGGTGGACAAGTTATGGCTACACCTTC